This TCR beta chain comes out of a study of HIV-infected children after antiretroviral therapy interruption. This clonotype was observed a single time. A single base separates this from a much larger clone, so it may be a read error. Treatment reported: PENTA 11 planned treatment interruption arm or continuous ART arm. Sorting from thawed PBMCs isolated naive CD4+ CD45RA+ CD45RO- T cells. RNA-based 3' RACE libraries used unique molecular identifiers. Each CDR3 protein gets one entry after TCRdb re-called the 3' RACE reads with MiXCR. The sample lists over 35,000 distinct CDR3 sequences, about 6.5% occurring once. The sample consisted of CD45RA+ CD4+ T cells from PBMCs, pooled from several time points, taken from a donor given antiretroviral therapy, either interrupted or continuous. The subset here: naive CD4+ CD45RA+ CD45RO- T cells. The sequence derives from a pool of human donors with HIV.

Here the CDR3 reads CASSLRESSGRARTQYF. For the CDR3, the DNA is TGTGCCAGCAGTTTGCGCGAGTCTAGCGGGAGGGCCAGGACCCAGTACTTC. The chain recombines TRBV27 with TRBJ2-5; TRBD2 aligns across 12 bases. The CDR3 has 17 residues. The germline CDR1 and CDR2 sequences are MNHEY and SMNVEV (reference sequence). The V gene end was trimmed by 3 bases and the J gene end by 7 bases; junction bases not matched to a gene: 12.